This T cell receptor beta chain originates from a study of Graves' ophthalmopathy and Graves' hyperthyroidism. Overall study findings and caveats: Distinction of ophthalmopathy from stable hyperthyroidism by a 13-signature model reached nearly 90% sensitivity and 81.08% specificity.

The CDR3 is 15 residues long. The junction had 11 bases not matched to a gene; V was cut back by 5 bases and J by 7 bases. In germline, CDR1 is SGHAT, CDR2 FQNNGV. RNA transcripts provided the template for amplifying TCR beta CDR3 regions. Investigators did first-round RT-PCR with HTBI primers, then second-round multiplex PCR. From the multiplex PCR reads, TCRdb called clonotypes with MiXCR, one entry per CDR3 protein. The table lists about 700,000 distinct CDR3 sequences, around 40% of them singletons. Moderate-to-severe activity, CAS ≥3, NOSPECS ≥4 and duration under 3 months were recorded for donors with ophthalmopathy. For this clonotype: What it binds is not known.

The sample taken for sequencing was peripheral blood. The chain recombines TRBV11-2 with TRBJ2-5; 9 bases align to TRBD1. The sequence derives from an adult man with Graves' ophthalmopathy. As DNA, the CDR3 is TGTGCCAGCAGCATACTCGGGACAGGGCATGGGACCCAGTACTTC. Encoded protein: CASSILGTGHGTQYF. Full variable domain (remainder filled in from reference TRBV11-2 and TRBJ2-5): EAGVAQSPRYKIIEKRQSVAFWCNPISGHATLYWYQQILGQGPKLLIQFQNNGVVDDSQLPKDRFSAERLKGVDSTLKIQPAKLEDSAVYLCASSILGTGHGTQYFGPGTRLLVL.